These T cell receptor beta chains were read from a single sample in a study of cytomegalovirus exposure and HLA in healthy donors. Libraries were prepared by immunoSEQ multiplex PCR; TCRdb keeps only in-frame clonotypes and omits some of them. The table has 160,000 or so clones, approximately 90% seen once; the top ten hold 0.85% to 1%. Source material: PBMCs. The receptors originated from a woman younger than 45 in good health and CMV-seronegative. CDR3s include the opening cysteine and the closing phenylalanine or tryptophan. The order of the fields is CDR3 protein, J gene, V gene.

CASSTSRTGNYEQYF | TRBJ2-7 | TRBV7-8
CASSSLAGGGETQYF | TRBJ2-5 | TRBV7-2
CAISDGQSFSEQFF | TRBJ2-1 | TRBV10-3
CSVEELAGVEQFF | TRBJ2-1 | TRBV29-1
CASSLYQAGENTEAFF | TRBJ1-1 | TRBV19
CANKQGDLSYEQYF | . | TRBV5-3
CASSPFYPGTGNYGYTF | TRBJ1-2 | TRBV18
CASSQRTSGGRADTQYF | TRBJ2-3 | TRBV7-2
CASSLSPLAGSITEQFF | TRBJ2-1 | TRBV11-3
CASSLRDEHNEQFF | TRBJ2-1 | TRBV4-3
CASSFASSQETQYF | TRBJ2-5 | TRBV27
CASSSRRTDTQYF | TRBJ2-3 | TRBV27
CASSMGTGSSYEQYF | . | TRBV19
CASSLGLAGPSYNEQFF | TRBJ2-1 | TRBV11-2
CASSLVGRLNTEAFF | TRBJ1-1 | TRBV5-4
CASSRGRRGYEQYF | TRBJ2-7 | TRBV5-6
CAWRWRGSFYEQYF | . | TRBV30
CASSIMGTASGNTIYF | TRBJ1-3 | TRBV19
CASSIQASGNTIYF | TRBJ1-3 | TRBV19
CSVGGLYVDTQYF | TRBJ2-3 | TRBV29-1
CASRPATGENTEAFF | TRBJ1-1 | TRBV11-1
CASSAEGALRNTIYF | TRBJ1-3 | TRBV9
CASSNTNTGELFF | TRBJ2-2 | TRBV19
CASSDLGYGTGGNQPQHF | TRBJ1-5 | TRBV18
CASNGGYGTDTQYF | TRBJ2-3 | TRBV6-5
CASSLQGWGQNGYTF | TRBJ1-2 | TRBV7-2
CASSLALAGTDTQYF | TRBJ2-3 | TRBV7-8
CASSSRETQYF | TRBJ2-5 | TRBV18
CASSRGTYEQYF | TRBJ2-7 | TRBV6-1